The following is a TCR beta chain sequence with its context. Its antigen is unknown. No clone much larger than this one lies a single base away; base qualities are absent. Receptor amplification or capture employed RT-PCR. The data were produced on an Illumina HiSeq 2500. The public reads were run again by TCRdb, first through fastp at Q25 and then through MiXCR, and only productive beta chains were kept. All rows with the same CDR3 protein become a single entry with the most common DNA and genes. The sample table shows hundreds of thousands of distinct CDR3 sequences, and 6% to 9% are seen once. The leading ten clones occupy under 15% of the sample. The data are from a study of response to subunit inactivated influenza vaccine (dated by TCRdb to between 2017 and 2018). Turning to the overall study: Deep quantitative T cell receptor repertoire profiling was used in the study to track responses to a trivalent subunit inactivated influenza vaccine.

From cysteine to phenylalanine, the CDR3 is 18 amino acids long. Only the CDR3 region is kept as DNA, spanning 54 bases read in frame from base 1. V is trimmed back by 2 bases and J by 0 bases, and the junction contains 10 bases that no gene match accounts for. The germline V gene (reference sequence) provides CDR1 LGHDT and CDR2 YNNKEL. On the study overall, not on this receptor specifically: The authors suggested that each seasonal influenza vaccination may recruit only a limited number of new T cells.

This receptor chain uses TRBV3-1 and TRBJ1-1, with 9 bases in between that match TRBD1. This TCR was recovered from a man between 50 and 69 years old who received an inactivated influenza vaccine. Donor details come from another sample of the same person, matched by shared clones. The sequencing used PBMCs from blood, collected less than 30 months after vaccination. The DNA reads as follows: TGTGCCAGCAGCCAATACATACCGGGACAGGGAATGAACACTGAAGCTTTCTTT. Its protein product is CASSQYIPGQGMNTEAFF.